This TCR beta chain came from a study of OX40 agonist ivuxolimab in advanced cancers. V was cut by 3 bases and J by 6 bases, with 12 bases left in between. The CDR3 totals 13 residues. The germline V gene has CDR1 SGHTS and CDR2 YDEGEE. This clone was seen more than once but under ten times. The method was immunoSEQ multiplex PCR; TCRdb's version includes in-frame clones alone and lacks a portion of them. This table has tens of thousands of clones, less than 85% appearing once. This TCR came from an adult with an advanced solid tumor such as melanoma, head and neck, liver or kidney cancer. The material sequenced was CD4+ or CD8+ T cells sorted from blood, taken in a trial of the OX40 agonist ivuxolimab. This chain links TRBV5-8 with TRBJ2-5, with unresolved D. The CDR3 DNA reads as TGTGCCAGCAGCTCGACTCTGCAACAGACCCAGTACTTC. Translation gives CASSSTLQQTQYF.